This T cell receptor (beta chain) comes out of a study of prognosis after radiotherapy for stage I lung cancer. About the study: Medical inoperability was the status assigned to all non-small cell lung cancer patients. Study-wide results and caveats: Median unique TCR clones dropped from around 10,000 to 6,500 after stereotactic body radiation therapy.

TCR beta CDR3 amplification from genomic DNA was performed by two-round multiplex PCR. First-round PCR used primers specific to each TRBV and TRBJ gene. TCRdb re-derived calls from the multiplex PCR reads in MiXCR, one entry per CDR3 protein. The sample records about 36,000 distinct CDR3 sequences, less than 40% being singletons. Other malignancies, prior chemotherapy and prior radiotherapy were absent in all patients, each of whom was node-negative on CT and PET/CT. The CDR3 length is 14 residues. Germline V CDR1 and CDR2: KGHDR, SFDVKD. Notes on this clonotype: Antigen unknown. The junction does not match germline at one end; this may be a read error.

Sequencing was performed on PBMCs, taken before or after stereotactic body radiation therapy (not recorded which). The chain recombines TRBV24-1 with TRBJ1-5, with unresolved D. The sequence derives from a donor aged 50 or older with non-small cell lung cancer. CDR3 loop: CATSSPDIYQLQHF. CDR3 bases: TGTGCCACCAGTAGTCCCGACATCTATCAGCTCCAGCATTTT.